This T cell receptor beta chain was sequenced for a study of memory CD4+ T cells and cytomegalovirus serostatus. About the study: Healthy Belgian adult donors included several CMV-positive and some 25 CMV-negative people.

This CDR3 region has 13 residues. Germline V lookup: CDR1 SGHVS, CDR2 FQNEAQ. Trimming took off 3 bases at V and 5 bases at J, with 10 bases between the two ends. This clone was observed a few times. Single viable CD3+CD4+CD8-CD45RO+ cells were sorted as the memory CD4+ T cells. Serostatus was set by detecting CMV pp150, pp28, p38, p52 IgG. In the authors' methods: Out-of-frame sequences were removed, leaving around 2,000,000 distinct TCRbeta sequences. The method was immunoSEQ multiplex PCR; TCRdb's version includes in-frame clones alone and lacks a portion of them. That table gives V, J and clone size, and the DNA gave D and trimming. Here the sample spans about 38,000 clones, roughly 78% being singletons.

The sequence was collected from an adult in good health and CMV-seropositive. The chain employs TRBV7-8 and TRBJ1-2, with a weak D call TRBD1 (5 bases). Sequences were obtained from memory CD4+ T cells from blood. CDR3 amino acids: CASSFTEGYGYTF. The CDR3 nucleotides read TGTGCCAGCAGCTTCACAGAGGGGTATGGCTACACCTTC. The whole variable domain, remainder taken from reference TRBV7-8 and TRBJ1-2, is GAGVSQSPRYKVAKRGQDVALRCDPISGHVSLFWYQQALGQGPEFLTYFQNEAQLDKSGLPSDRFFAERPEGSVSTLKIQRTQQEDSAVYLCASSFTEGYGYTFGSGTRLTVV.